A selection of T cell receptor beta chains follows, all from one sample in a study of CD8 T cells in Susac syndrome. TCRdb used MiXCR to reprocess the immunoSEQ multiplex PCR reads, holding one entry per CDR3 protein. The sample lists some 300,000 distinct CDR3 sequences, around 91% occurring once. Sequencing was performed on CD8+ T cells from PBMCs. Source of these receptors: a human donor with multiple sclerosis. Both conserved end residues are part of each CDR3. A D gene is named only where the DNA matches it firmly. Clone size, where shown, is once, few, many, or a class for clones that have expanded.

j_call d_call v_call clone_size cdr3_nt cdr3_aa
TRBJ2-7 TRBD2 TRBV19 . TGTGCCAGTAGTAGTCCACTACTAGCGGGAGACGACGAGCAGTACTTC CASSSPLLAGDDEQYF
TRBJ2-1 . TRBV12-3/TRBV12-4 . TGTGCCAGCAGTTCCATTTCTCTATTCGGAAATGAGCAGTTCTTC CASSSISLFGNEQFF
TRBJ1-5 . TRBV4-1 . TGCGCCAGCAGCCTCGCTCGTAGCAATCAGCCCCAGCATTTT CASSLARSNQPQHF
TRBJ1-5 . TRBV27 . TGTGCCAGCAGACACTGGCGAACAGGGATCGGTCAGCCCCAGCATTTT CASRHWRTGIGQPQHF
TRBJ1-5 . TRBV5-1 . TGCGCCAGCAGCTTGAAGGGAGGACAGCCCCAGCATTTT CASSLKGGQPQHF
TRBJ2-1 . TRBV3-1 . TGTGCCAGCTGCCAGGGGACCTACTCCTACAATGAGCAGTTCTTC CASCQGTYSYNEQFF
TRBJ1-3 TRBD1 TRBV4-3 . TGCGCCAGCAGCCCCGCACAGGGGGCACTTGGAAACACCATATATTTT CASSPAQGALGNTIYF
TRBJ1-6 . TRBV9 . TGTGCCAGCAGCGTGGAAGGACTGGAAAATTCACCCCTCCACTTT CASSVEGLENSPLHF
TRBJ2-5 . TRBV13 once TGTGCCAGCAGCTTAGGCGGACTGGAAGAGACCCAGTACTTC CASSLGGLEETQYF
TRBJ2-5 . TRBV10-3 . TGTGCCATCAGTGAGTCGCACTCTGTAAAGCGGGAGACCCAGTACTTC CAISESHSVKRETQYF
TRBJ2-3 TRBD2 TRBV28 . TGTGCCAGCAGTTTCTCCCCCCTCCGGACTAGCGGGGCGGGGACGCAGTATTTT CASSFSPLRTSGAGTQYF
TRBJ2-7 . TRBV9 . TGTGCCAGCAGTCAAGAGGGGGGCCTTGACGAGCAGTACTTC CASSQEGGLDEQYF
TRBJ2-3 . TRBV4-2 . TGTGCCAGCAGCCATTCCAGCCCCGAACAGTATTTT CASSHSSPEQYF
TRBJ2-7 . TRBV29-1 once TGCAGCGTTGGCGGAACCTACGAGCAGTACTTC CSVGGTYEQYF
TRBJ1-2 TRBD1 TRBV4-3 . TGCGCCAGCAGCCATCGCTTAAACCGGGACAGCCCTCTCTATGGCTACACCTTC CASSHRLNRDSPLYGYTF
TRBJ1-5 . TRBV7-3 . TGTGCCAGCAGCTTTAGGCAGGGGCTGTGCCCCCAGCATTTT CASSFRQGLCPQHF
TRBJ2-4 TRBD2 TRBV13 few TGTGCCAGCAGCCACACGGCGGGGGGCCTAAACATTCAGTACTTC CASSHTAGGLNIQYF
TRBJ1-1 . TRBV9 . TGTGCCAGCAGCGACGGGGGTTTCACTGAAGCTTTCTTT CASSDGGFTEAFF
TRBJ1-2 TRBD1 TRBV19 once TGTGCCAGTAATCAGGGGGCTGATGGCTACACCTTC CASNQGADGYTF
TRBJ2-3 . TRBV19 . TGTGCCAGTAGTATATTGCCAACAGATACGCAGTATTTT CASSILPTDTQYF
TRBJ2-1 . TRBV6-2/TRBV6-3 . TGTGCCAGCAGTTACTCAAGCGTCTCCCCTTACAATGAGCAGTTCTTC CASSYSSVSPYNEQFF
TRBJ2-3 TRBD2 TRBV4-2 . TGTGCCAGCAGCCAAGAGCGGACGGGGGGGCCGGATACGCAGTATTTT CASSQERTGGPDTQYF
TRBJ2-3 . TRBV7-8 . TGTGCCAGCAGCTTAGCTCGCAGCACCACAGATACGCAGTATTTT CASSLARSTTDTQYF
TRBJ1-1 . TRBV6-2/TRBV6-3 . TGTGCCAGCAGTTACAGGGGCCCGAACACTGAAGCTTTCTTT CASSYRGPNTEAFF
TRBJ2-7 . TRBV5-1 . TGCGCCAGCAGCGTATACCCCGGACAGTCTCGGGACGAGCAGTACTTC CASSVYPGQSRDEQYF
TRBJ2-1 . TRBV3-1 . TGTGCCAGCAGCCAAGAGCCGGGGTCCAATGAGCAGTTCTTC CASSQEPGSNEQFF
TRBJ2-5 . TRBV6-6 . TGTGCCAGCAGTTTCCAATACAGTCCCCAAGAGACCCAGTACTTC CASSFQYSPQETQYF
TRBJ2-3 TRBD2 TRBV13 . TGTGCCAGCAGCCCCGGGACTAGCGGGGGGGCGAAGGCAGATACGCAGTATTTT CASSPGTSGGAKADTQYF
TRBJ1-2 TRBD1 TRBV2 . TGTGCCAGCAGTGAAACGACAGGGAACTATGGCTACACCTTC CASSETTGNYGYTF
TRBJ2-4 . TRBV13 . TGTGCCAGCAGCTTACTTGGGCGGACGTACTTC CASSLLGRTYF
TRBJ1-6 . TRBV12-3/TRBV12-4 . TGTGCCAGCAGTTTATTGAGGGATTCACCCCTCCACTTT CASSLLRDSPLHF